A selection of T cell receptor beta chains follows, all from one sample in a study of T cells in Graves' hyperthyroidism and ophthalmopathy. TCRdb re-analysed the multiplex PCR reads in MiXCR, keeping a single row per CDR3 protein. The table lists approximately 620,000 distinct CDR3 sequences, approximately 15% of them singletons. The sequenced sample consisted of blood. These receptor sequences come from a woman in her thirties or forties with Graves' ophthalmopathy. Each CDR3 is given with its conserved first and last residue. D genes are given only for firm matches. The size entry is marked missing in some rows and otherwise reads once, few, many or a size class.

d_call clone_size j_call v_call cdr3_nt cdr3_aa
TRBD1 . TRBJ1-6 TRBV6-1 TGTGCCAGCAAGACCAGGGGGGTGGATTCACCCCTCCACTTT CASKTRGVDSPLHF
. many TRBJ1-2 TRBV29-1 TGCAGCGTTGGGGGGTACAATAACTATGGCTACACCTTC CSVGGYNNYGYTF
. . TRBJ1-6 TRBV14 TGTGCCAGCAGCCAATATCCTCTAGGCTATAATTCACCCCTCCACTTT CASSQYPLGYNSPLHF
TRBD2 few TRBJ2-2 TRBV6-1 TGTGCCAGCAGTGGTCCTTGGGGGGGGGAAGGGGAGCTGTTTTTT CASSGPWGGEGELFF
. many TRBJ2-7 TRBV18 TGTGCCAGCTCAGCGGGAACGGCCCGGGCTTACGAGCAGTACTTC CASSAGTARAYEQYF
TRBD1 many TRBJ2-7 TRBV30 TGTGCCTCGGGACAGGCCTCCTACGAGCAGTACTTC CASGQASYEQYF
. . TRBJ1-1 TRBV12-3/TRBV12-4 TGTGCCAGCAGTTCTCGGACAGACAACACTGAAGCTTTCTTT CASSSRTDNTEAFF
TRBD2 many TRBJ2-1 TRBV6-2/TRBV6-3 TGTGCCAGCAGTTCCACGACTAGCGGCGATGAGCAGTTCTTC CASSSTTSGDEQFF
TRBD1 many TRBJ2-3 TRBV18 TGTGCCAGCTCACCACCACGGACAGGGTCAAATCCCCAGTATTTT CASSPPRTGSNPQYF
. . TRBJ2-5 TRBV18 TGTGCCAGCTCGCCACGCGCGGGGACAGTCCAAGAGACCCAGTACTTC CASSPRAGTVQETQYF
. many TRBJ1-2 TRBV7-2 TGTGCCAGCAGCTTAGACAGTGCCCCGGCGGTCTATGGCTACACCTTC CASSLDSAPAVYGYTF
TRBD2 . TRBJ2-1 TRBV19 TGTGCCAGTAGAAATAGCGGGTTTAATGAGCAGTTCTTC CASRNSGFNEQFF
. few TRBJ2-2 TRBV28 . CASSPADFSRSPEAPGSCFF
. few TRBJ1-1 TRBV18 TGTGCCAGCTCACGGGCAGAGGGGGACACTGAAGCTTTCTTT CASSRAEGDTEAFF
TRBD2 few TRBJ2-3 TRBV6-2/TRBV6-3 TGTGCCAGCAAAGTTAGCGGGGGGATCACAGATACGCAGTATTTT CASKVSGGITDTQYF
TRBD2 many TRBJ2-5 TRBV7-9 TGTGCCAGCAGCTGGGGGACTAGCGGGGAGACCCAGTACTTC CASSWGTSGETQYF
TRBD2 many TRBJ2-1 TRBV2 TGTGCCAGCGGGACTAGCTACAATGAGCAGTTCTTC CASGTSYNEQFF
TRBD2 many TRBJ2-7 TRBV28 TGTGCCAGCAGTTCTACCGGGACTAGCGCCTCCTACGAGCAGTACTTC CASSSTGTSASYEQYF
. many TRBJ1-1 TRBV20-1 TGCAGTGCTACCAACACTGAAGCTTTCTTT CSATNTEAFF
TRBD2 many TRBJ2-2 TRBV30 TGTGCCTGGGGACTAGCTAGGAACACCGGGGAGCTGTTTTTT CAWGLARNTGELFF
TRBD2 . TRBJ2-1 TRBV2 TGTGCCAGCACCATCCGGACTAGCGGGACCCCACGGGACAATGAGCAGTTCTTC CASTIRTSGTPRDNEQFF
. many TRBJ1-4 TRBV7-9 TGTGCCAGCAGCTTAGATCGTTCCGGAGAAAAACTGTTTTTT CASSLDRSGEKLFF
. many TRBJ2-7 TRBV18 TGTGCCAGCTCACCCTGGGACGGGCAGCTTCCCGAGCAGTACTTC CASSPWDGQLPEQYF
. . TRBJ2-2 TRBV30 TGTGCCTGGAGTGTAGCCCGACTTTCCGGGGAGCTGTTTTTT CAWSVARLSGELFF
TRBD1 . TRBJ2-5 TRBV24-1 TGTGCCACCAGTGAACGACAGGGAAGTAAAGAGACCCAGTACTTC CATSERQGSKETQYF
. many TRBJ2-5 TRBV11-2 TGTGCCAGCAGCCCGCGTTGGACCCAGTACTTC CASSPRWTQYF
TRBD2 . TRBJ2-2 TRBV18 TGTGCCAGCTCACCTCCGGGACTAGCGGGCACCGGGGAGCTGTTTTTT CASSPPGLAGTGELFF
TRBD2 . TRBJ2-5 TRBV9 TGTGCCAGCAGCGTAGGGGTTAGCGGGGGAGCTCCAGAGACCCAGTACTTC CASSVGVSGGAPETQYF
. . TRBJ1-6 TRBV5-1 TGCGCCAGCAGCTTGGCGGGGGCGGATTCACCCCTCCACTTT CASSLAGADSPLHF
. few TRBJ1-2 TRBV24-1 TGTGCCACCAGTCAGGGAGGCTATGGCTACACCTTC CATSQGGYGYTF
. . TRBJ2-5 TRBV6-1 TGTGCCAGCAGTGAAGAGGGAGCAGGAGAAATTCAGAGGGAGACCCAGTACTTC CASSEEGAGEIQRETQYF
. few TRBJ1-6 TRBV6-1 TGTGCCAGCAGTCCGACACGATATAATTCACCCCTCCACTTT CASSPTRYNSPLHF
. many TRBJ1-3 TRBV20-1 TGCAGTGCTAGAGATCCCGTATACCCTGGAAACACCATATATTTT CSARDPVYPGNTIYF
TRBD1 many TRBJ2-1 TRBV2 TGTGCCACGGCCCCTAGACAGGGCAGCTCCTACAATGAGCAGTTCTTC CATAPRQGSSYNEQFF
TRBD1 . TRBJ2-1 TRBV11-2 TGTGCCAGCAGTTTTCGGGACAGGGCCAACAATGAGCAGTTCTTC CASSFRDRANNEQFF
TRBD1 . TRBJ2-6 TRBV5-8 TGTGCCAGCAGCACCCTGACAGGGGCTGGGGCCAACGTCCTGACTTTC CASSTLTGAGANVLTF
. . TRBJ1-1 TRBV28 TGTGCCAGCAGTTGGACAGATAAGGCTTTCTTT CASSWTDKAFF
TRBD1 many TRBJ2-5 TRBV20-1 TGCAGTGCTAGAGGGAGGGTTGAGCGCTCCACAGGGGGAGAGACCCAGTACTTC CSARGRVERSTGGETQYF
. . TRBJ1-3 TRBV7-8 TGTGCCAGCAGCTTAGCTTATGGAAACACCATATATTTT CASSLAYGNTIYF
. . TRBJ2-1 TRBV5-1 TGCGCCAGCAGCTTGGATCTGGACACCGTCTCGTTCGGCTACAATGAGCAGTTCTTC CASSLDLDTVSFGYNEQFF
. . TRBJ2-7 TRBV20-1 TGCAGTGCTAGTGGGGGGGCCCCCCTCGAGCAGTACTTC CSASGGAPLEQYF
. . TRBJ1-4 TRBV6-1 TGTGCCAGCACCTGGGGGGTTGCTAATGAAAAACTGTTTTTT CASTWGVANEKLFF
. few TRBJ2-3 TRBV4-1 TGCGCCAGCAGCCAAGTGGAGGACACAGATACGCAGTATTTT CASSQVEDTDTQYF
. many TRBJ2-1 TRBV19 TGTGCCAGTAGTCGTGAAGACTACAATGAGCAGTTCTTC CASSREDYNEQFF
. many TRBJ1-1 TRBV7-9 TGTGCCAGCAGCTTAGATAGTGACGTCACTGAAGCTTTCTTT CASSLDSDVTEAFF
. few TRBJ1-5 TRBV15 TGTGCCACCAGCAGAGATCGAAGGGACAAGGGAGACGCCCAGCATTTT CATSRDRRDKGDAQHF
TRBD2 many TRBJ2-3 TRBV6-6 TGTGCCAGCAGTTACTCGACCGGGAGGGATACGCAGTATTTT CASSYSTGRDTQYF
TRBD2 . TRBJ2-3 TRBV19 TGTGCCAGTAGTAAGACAGCTACTAGCGGGGGGGCCTACGGTACGCAGTATTTT CASSKTATSGGAYGTQYF
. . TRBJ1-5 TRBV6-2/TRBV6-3 TGTGCCAGCAGTTACTCGATGAACGGAAATCAGCCCCAGCATTTT CASSYSMNGNQPQHF
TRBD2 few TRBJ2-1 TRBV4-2 TGTGCCAGCAGCCAAGAGCCGGGACTAGCGGGAGTCTATGAGCAGTTCTTC CASSQEPGLAGVYEQFF
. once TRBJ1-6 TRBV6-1 TGTGCCAGCAGTCCGATTCAGGGTGTAAGTTCACCCCTCCACTTT CASSPIQGVSSPLHF
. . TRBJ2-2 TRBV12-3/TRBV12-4 TGTGCCAGCGGGGTGGGGGGGGCCAACACCGGGGAGCTGTTTTTT CASGVGGANTGELFF